The clone carrying this T cell receptor (beta chain) came up many times. Its antigen remains unidentified. The sample's time point: newly diagnosed GD, antithyroid drugs for less than 3 months. Preparation of the TCR library used RNA extracted from PBMCs. The data derive from a study of regulatory T cells in long-lasting Graves disease. Study-level background: Less than 3 months of antithyroid drugs had been taken by newly diagnosed Graves' patients.

Arm-PCR of CDR3 regions with iRepertoire HTBI primers generated TCR beta libraries. TCRdb re-called the multiplex PCR reads with MiXCR, one entry per CDR3 protein. The sample has some 250,000 distinct CDR3 sequences; around 18% are singletons. Findings and caveats of the study: Persistent-disease Graves' patients showed less TCR diversity than new cases.

The sequence came from a female donor with Graves disease. This material consisted of peripheral blood mononuclear cells (PBMCs), taken at new diagnosis, from a patient treated with antithyroid drugs.

CDR3 protein: CATSRGGYNEQFF. The DNA of the CDR3 is TGTGCCACCAGCAGGGGGGGTTACAATGAGCAGTTCTTC. This chain links TRBV15 with TRBJ2-1; a weak D match, TRBD2 (6 bases). Looked up from germline, CDR1 is LNHNV and CDR2 is YYDKDF (reference sequence). This CDR3 contains 13 residues. Trimming removed 3 bases at V and 4 bases at J, with 7 bases between. The whole variable domain, filled in from reference TRBV15 and TRBJ2-1, reads DAMVIQNPRYQVTQFGKPVTLSCSQTLNHNVMYWYQQKSSQAPKLLFHYYDKDFNNEADTPDNFQSRRPNTSFCFLDIRSPGLGDTAMYLCATSRGGYNEQFFGPGTRLTVL.